The clone carrying this TCR beta chain was seen many times. Time point meaning: newly diagnosed GD, antithyroid drugs for less than 3 months. TCR sequences were obtained from RNA taken from PBMCs. The sample belongs to a study of regulatory T cells in long-lasting Graves disease. Researchers made TCR beta libraries by using iRepertoire HTBI primers and running Arm-PCR on CDR3 regions. TCRdb re-analysed the multiplex PCR reads in MiXCR, keeping a single row per CDR3 protein. This table has about 440,000 distinct CDR3 sequences, roughly 15% appearing once. This CDR3 has 13 amino acids. The germline CDR1 and CDR2 sequences are SQVTM and ANQGSEA. V dropped 3 bases and J dropped 5 bases, with 13 bases sitting between them. The data were also submitted as part of a second study, on T cells in Graves' hyperthyroidism and ophthalmopathy.

This TCR was sampled from a woman between 18 and 29 years old with Graves disease. This chain connects TRBV29-1 to TRBJ2-5; a weak D match, TRBD2 (7 bases). The source was peripheral blood mononuclear cells (PBMCs), collected at new diagnosis, from a patient treated with antithyroid drugs. Here the CDR3 reads CSVEGGRAETQYF. The CDR3, as DNA: TGCAGCGTTGAGGGGGGGCGCGCGGAGACCCAGTACTTC.